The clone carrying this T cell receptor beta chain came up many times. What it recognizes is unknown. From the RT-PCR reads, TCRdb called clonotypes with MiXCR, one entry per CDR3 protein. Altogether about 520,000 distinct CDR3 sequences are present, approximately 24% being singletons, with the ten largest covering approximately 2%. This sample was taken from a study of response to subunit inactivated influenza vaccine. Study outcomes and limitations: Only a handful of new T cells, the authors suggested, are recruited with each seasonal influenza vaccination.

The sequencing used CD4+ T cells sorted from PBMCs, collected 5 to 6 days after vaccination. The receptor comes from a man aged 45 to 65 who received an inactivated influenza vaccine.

CDR3 coding DNA: TGTGCCAGCAGTCCTCATTTGCGCACAGATACGCAGTATTTT. It codes for CASSPHLRTDTQYF. The chain carries TRBV12-3 or TRBV12-4 and TRBJ2-3, with D unclear. The length of the CDR3 is 14 residues. Trimming shortened V by 5 bases and J by 1 base, and 10 bases separated the two germline ends.